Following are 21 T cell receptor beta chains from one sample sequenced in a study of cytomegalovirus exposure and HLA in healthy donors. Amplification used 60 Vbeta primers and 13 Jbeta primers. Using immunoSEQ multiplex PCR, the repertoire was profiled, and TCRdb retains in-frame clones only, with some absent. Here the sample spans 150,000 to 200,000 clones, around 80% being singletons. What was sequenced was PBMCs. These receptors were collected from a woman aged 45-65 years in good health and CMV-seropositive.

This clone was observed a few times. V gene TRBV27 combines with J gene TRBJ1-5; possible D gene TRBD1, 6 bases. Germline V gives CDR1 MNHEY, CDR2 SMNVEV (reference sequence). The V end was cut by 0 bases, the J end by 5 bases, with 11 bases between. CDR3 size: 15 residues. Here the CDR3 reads CASSLSVGGDQPQHF. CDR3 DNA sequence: TGTGCCAGCAGTTTATCGGTAGGGGGGGATCAGCCCCAGCATTTT.

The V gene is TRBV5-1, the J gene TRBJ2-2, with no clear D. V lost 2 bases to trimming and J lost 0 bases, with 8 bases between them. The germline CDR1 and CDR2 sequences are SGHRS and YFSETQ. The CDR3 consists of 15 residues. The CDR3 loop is CASSFPAANTGELFF. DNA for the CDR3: TGCGCCAGCAGCTTCCCGGCGGCGAACACCGGGGAGCTGTTTTTT.

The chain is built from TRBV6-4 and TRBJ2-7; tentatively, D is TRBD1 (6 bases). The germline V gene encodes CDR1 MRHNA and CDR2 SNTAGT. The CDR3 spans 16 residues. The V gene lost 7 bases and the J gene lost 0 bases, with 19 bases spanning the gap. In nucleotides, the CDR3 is TGTGCCAGCACATCAGGCGGAGACAGGTTCTCCTACGAGCAGTACTTC. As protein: CASTSGGDRFSYEQYF.

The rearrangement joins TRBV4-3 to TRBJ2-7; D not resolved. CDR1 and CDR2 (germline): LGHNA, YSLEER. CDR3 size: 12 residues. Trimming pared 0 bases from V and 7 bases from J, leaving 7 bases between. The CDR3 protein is CASSQDYGEQYF. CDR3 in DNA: TGCGCCAGCAGCCAAGATTACGGGGAGCAGTACTTC.

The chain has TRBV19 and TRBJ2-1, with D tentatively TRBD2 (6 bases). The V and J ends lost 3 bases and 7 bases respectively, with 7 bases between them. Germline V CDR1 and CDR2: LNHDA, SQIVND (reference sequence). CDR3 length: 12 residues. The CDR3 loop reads CASSIRGNEQFF. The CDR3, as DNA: TGTGCCAGTAGTATCCGGGGGAATGAGCAGTTCTTC.

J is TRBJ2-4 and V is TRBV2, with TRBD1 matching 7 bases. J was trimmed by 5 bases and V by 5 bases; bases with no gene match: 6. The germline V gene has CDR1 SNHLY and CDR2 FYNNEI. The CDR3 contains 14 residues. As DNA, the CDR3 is TGTGCCAGCAGTTCCAACAGGGGTCAAAACATTCAGTACTTC. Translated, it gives CASSSNRGQNIQYF.

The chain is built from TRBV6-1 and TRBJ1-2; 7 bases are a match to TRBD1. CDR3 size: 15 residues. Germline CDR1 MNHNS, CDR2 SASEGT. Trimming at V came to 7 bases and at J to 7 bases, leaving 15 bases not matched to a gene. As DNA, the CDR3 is TGTGCCAGCACCTCCGGCGGGAGGACAGGTCTTGGCTACACCTTC. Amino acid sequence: CASTSGGRTGLGYTF.

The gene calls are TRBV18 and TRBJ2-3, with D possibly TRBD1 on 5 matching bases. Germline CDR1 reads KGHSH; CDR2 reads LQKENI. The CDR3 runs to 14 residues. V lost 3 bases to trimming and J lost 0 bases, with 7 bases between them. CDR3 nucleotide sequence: TGTGCCAGCTCACCGACAGTAAGCACAGATACGCAGTATTTT. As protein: CASSPTVSTDTQYF.

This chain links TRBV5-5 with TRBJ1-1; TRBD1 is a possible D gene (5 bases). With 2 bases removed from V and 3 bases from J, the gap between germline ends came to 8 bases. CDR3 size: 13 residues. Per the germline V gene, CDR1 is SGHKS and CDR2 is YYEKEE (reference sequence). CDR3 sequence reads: CASSFPQDTEAFF. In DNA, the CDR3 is TGTGCCAGCAGCTTCCCACAGGACACTGAAGCTTTCTTT.

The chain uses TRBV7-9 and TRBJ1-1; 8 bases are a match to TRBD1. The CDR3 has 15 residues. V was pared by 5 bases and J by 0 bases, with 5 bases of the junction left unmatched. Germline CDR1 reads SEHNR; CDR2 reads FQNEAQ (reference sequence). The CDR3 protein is CASSLQQGVNTEAFF. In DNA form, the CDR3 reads TGTGCCAGCAGCCTCCAACAGGGGGTGAACACTGAAGCTTTCTTT.

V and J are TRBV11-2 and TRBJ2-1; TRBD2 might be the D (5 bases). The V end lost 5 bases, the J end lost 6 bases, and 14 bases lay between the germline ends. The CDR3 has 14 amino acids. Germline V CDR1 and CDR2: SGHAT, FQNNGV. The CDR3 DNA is TGTGCCAGCAGCGCGCCGGAACGGGGCAATGAGCAGTTCTTC. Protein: CASSAPERGNEQFF.

CDR3 coding DNA: TGTGCCAGCAGCTCCTTAGGGGGCGAGCAGTTCTTC. This encodes CASSSLGGEQFF. The genes are TRBV7-2 and TRBJ2-1; 7 bases match TRBD1. The CDR3 has 12 residues. Trimming at V came to 4 bases and at J to 10 bases, leaving 4 bases not matched to a gene. Germline-derived CDR1 and CDR2 are SGHTA and FQGNSA.

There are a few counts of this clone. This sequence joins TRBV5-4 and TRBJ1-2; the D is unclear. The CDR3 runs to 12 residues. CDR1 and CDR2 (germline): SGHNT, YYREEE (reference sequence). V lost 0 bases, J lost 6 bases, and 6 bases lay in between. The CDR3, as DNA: TGTGCCAGCAGCTTGGGCGGCAATGGCTACACCTTC. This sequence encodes CASSLGGNGYTF.

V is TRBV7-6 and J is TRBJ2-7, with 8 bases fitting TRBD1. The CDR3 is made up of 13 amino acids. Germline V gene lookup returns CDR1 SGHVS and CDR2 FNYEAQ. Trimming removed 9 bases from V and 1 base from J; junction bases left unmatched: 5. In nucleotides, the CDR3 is TGTGCCAGTGGGACAGGAGATTCCTACGAGCAGTACTTC. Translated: CASGTGDSYEQYF.

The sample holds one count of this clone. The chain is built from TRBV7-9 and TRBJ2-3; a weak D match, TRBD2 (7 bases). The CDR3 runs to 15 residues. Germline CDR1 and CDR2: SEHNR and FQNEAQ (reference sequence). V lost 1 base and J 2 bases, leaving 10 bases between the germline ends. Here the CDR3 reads CASSLDGGPTDTQYF. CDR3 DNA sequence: TGTGCCAGCAGCTTAGACGGGGGGCCCACAGATACGCAGTATTTT.

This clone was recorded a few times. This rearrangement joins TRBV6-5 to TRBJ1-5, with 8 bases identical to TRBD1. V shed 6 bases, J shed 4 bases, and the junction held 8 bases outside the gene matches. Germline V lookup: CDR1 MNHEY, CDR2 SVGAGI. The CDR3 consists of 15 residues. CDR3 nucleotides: TGTGCCAGCAGGCTAGCACAGGGGGGAAATCAGCCCCAGCATTTT. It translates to CASRLAQGGNQPQHF.

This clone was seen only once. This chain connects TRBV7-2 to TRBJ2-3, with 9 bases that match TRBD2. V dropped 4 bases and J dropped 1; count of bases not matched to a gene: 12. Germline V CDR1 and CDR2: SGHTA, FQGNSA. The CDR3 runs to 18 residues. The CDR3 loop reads CASSSSDSSGDRTDTQYF. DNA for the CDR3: TGTGCCAGCAGCTCAAGCGATTCTAGCGGGGACCGCACAGATACGCAGTATTTT.

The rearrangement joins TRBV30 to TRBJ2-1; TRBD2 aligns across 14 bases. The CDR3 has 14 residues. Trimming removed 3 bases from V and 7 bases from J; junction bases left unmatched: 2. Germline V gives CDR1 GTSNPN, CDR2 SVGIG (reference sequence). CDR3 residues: CAWRGLAGANEQFF. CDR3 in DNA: TGTGCCTGGAGGGGACTAGCGGGAGCGAATGAGCAGTTCTTC.

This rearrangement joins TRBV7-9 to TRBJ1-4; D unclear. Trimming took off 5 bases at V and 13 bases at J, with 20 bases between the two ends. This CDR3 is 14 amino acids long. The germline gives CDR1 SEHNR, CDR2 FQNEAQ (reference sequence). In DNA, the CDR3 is TGTGCCAGCAGCGGGAGTGAGGGCCCGCCGTCACTGTTTTTT. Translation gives CASSGSEGPPSLFF.

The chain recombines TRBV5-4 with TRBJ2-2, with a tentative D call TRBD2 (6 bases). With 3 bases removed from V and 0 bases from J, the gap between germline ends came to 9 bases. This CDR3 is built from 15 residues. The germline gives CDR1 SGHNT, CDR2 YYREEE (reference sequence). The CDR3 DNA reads TGTGCCAGCAGCTCTCTAGCGTCGAACACCGGGGAGCTGTTTTTT. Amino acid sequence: CASSSLASNTGELFF.

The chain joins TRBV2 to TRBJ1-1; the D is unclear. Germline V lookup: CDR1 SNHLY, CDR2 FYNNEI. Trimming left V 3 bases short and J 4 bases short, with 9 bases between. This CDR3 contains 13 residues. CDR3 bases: TGTGCCAGCAGTGAGGTATCGGGCACTGAAGCTTTCTTT. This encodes CASSEVSGTEAFF. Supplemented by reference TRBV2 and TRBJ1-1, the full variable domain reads EPEVTQTPSHQVTQMGQEVILRCVPISNHLYFYWYRQILGQKVEFLVSFYNNEISEKSEIFDDQFSVERPDGSNFTLKIRSTKLEDSAMYFCASSEVSGTEAFFGQGTRLTVV.